The clone carrying this TCR beta chain came up a few times. Within the sample, other DNA sequences also encode this same CDR3. This sample is drawn from a study of blood T cell repertoires in COVID-19. Study summary: COVID-19 samples, acute and convalescent, were from the United States, Italy and Spain. Sources were T cells, B-cell-depleted T cells, or PBMCs; the material itself was cDNA or gDNA.

The CDR3 has 16 residues. The V gene's germline CDR1 is WSHSY and CDR2 SAAADI. Trimming removed 2 bases from V and 3 bases from J, with 13 bases in between. Original handling: Reference gene primer amplification in the assay estimated nucleated cell counts. Repertoires were generated with immunoSEQ multiplex PCR, while TCRdb's copy carries only in-frame clones and drops some. V, J and clone size derive from that table, while D and trimming were established from the DNA sequence. The table records 110,000 or so clones, around 64% of them present only once. The V and J genes are TRBV10-2 and TRBJ2-2, with D maybe TRBD1 (6 bases). The source is a woman between 35 and 50 years old with acute or convalescent COVID-19. The specimen was peripheral blood. CDR3 protein: CASSEGGTSHTGELFF. CDR3 in DNA: TGCGCCAGCAGTGAGGGGGGCACCTCCCACACCGGGGAGCTGTTTTTT.